The T cell receptor beta chain under discussion was sequenced for a study of T cell repertoires in ileal Crohn's disease. Study in general: From the surgical specimen's inflamed ileum, biopsies were taken as M0.

Time point noted: inflamed ileum from the surgical specimen. V shed 5 bases, J shed 5 bases, and the junction held 6 bases outside the gene matches. The CDR3 loop spans 15 amino acids. The germline gives CDR1 MDHEN, CDR2 SYDVKM. Some clones are missing from TCRdb's copy, which holds only in-frame ones; the method was immunoSEQ multiplex PCR. The table has a few thousand clones, roughly 77% seen once. V gene TRBV28 combines with J gene TRBJ2-1; 10 bases are a match to TRBD1. Sequences were obtained from ileal tissue. The sequence was collected from an adult with Crohn's disease. The DNA of the CDR3 is TGTGCCAGCAGTCCCGGGACAGGGGACAACAATGAGCAGTTCTTC. Amino acids: CASSPGTGDNNEQFF. The variable domain in full, with the rest retrieved from reference TRBV28 and TRBJ2-1, is DVKVTQSSRYLVKRTGEKVFLECVQDMDHENMFWYRQDPGLGLRLIYFSYDVKMKEKGDIPEGYSVSREKKERFSLILESASTNQTSMYLCASSPGTGDNNEQFFGPGTRLTVL.